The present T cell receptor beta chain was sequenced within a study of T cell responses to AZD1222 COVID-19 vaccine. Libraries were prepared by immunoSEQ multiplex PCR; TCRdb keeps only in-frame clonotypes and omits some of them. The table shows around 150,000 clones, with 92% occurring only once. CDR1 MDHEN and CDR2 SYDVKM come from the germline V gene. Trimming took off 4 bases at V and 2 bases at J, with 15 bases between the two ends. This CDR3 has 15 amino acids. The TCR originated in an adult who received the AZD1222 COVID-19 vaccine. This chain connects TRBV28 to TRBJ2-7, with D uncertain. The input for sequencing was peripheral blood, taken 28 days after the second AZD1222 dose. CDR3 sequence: CASSSIPQPPYEQYF. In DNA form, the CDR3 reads TGTGCCAGCAGTTCAATACCTCAGCCGCCCTACGAGCAGTACTTC.